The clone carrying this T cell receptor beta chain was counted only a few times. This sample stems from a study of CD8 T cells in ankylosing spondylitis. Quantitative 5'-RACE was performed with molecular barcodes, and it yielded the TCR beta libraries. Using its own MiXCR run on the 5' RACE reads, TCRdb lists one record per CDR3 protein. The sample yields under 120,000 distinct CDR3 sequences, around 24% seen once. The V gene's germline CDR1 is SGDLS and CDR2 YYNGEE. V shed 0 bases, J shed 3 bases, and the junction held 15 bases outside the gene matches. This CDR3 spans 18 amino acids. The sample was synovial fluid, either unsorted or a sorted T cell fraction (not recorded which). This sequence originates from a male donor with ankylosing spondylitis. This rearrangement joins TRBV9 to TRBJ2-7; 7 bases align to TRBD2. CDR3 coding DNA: TGTGCCAGCAGCGTAGCACCTAGCGGAAACGGGTATTACTACGAGCAGTACTTC. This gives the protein CASSVAPSGNGYYYEQYF. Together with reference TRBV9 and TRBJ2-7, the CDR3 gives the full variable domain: DSGVTQTPKHLITATGQRVTLRCSPRSGDLSVYWYQQSLDQGLQFLIQYYNGEERAKGNILERFSAQQFPDLHSELNLSSLELGDSALYFCASSVAPSGNGYYYEQYFGPGTRLTVT.